This T cell receptor beta chain was captured in a study of tissue T cells after allogeneic stem cell transplantation. At the level of the study: Recipient PBMCs from before transplant existed for a few GVHD patients. CD3+ T cells were flow-sorted when enough cells; otherwise DNA extracted directly. Study-wide results and caveats: Across patients, clones rarely overlapped, yet motif clusters were shared tissue-specifically.

The table came from immunoSEQ multiplex PCR; TCRdb's copy has only in-frame clones and leaves some out. The sample has about 42,000 clones, roughly 92% seen once; the top ten hold under 4%. Germline-derived CDR1 and CDR2 are LGHDT and YNNKEL (reference sequence). The CDR3 is made up of 14 amino acids. Deletions cut 0 bases from V and 1 base from J, with 4 bases between. This clone was seen only once. No antigen is known for it. Other nucleotide sequences in the sample specify the same CDR3. The receptor comes from a woman aged 35-75 years who later had graft-versus-host disease after an allogeneic stem cell transplant. The specimen was blood, collected before transplantation. V usage is TRBV3-1 (or the pseudogene TRBV3-2) and J usage is TRBJ1-3, with D unresolved. CDR3 sequence reads: CASSQDLSGNTIYF. Here the CDR3 DNA reads TGTGCCAGCAGCCAAGATTTATCTGGAAACACCATATATTTT.